The rows below give T cell receptor beta chains drawn from one sample of a study of CD8 T cells in Susac syndrome. MiXCR, run by TCRdb on the immunoSEQ multiplex PCR reads, gives a single entry per CDR3 protein. The top ten hold about 0.12% of the sample, which has about 200,000 distinct CDR3 sequences, 92% seen once. The specimen sequenced was CD8+ T cells from PBMCs. These receptors came from a human donor with multiple sclerosis. CDR3s include the opening cysteine and the closing phenylalanine or tryptophan. Fields, in order: CDR3 protein, CDR3 DNA, clone size, V gene, J gene, D gene. A D gene is named only where the DNA matches it firmly. Where a row states a size, it is once, few, many or the class of an expanded clone; other rows omit it.

CDR3aa: CSARDPGWGFTEAFF
CDR3nt: TGCAGTGCTAGAGATCCAGGGTGGGGATTTACTGAAGCTTTCTTT
abundance: .
v_gene: TRBV20-1
j_gene: TRBJ1-1
d_gene: .

CDR3aa: CASSFRVGELFF
CDR3nt: TGTGCCAGCAGTTTTCGGGTCGGGGAGCTGTTTTTT
abundance: .
v_gene: TRBV28
j_gene: TRBJ2-2
d_gene: .

CDR3aa: CASKAGGLGETQYF
CDR3nt: TGTGCCAGCAAGGCGGGGGGGCTGGGGGAGACCCAGTACTTC
abundance: .
v_gene: TRBV2
j_gene: TRBJ2-5
d_gene: TRBD2

CDR3aa: CASTLAGGHWNEQFF
CDR3nt: TGTGCCAGCACCTTAGCGGGAGGCCATTGGAATGAGCAGTTCTTC
abundance: .
v_gene: TRBV27
j_gene: TRBJ2-1
d_gene: TRBD2

CDR3aa: CASSDSGTTSGNTIYF
CDR3nt: TGTGCCAGCAGCGACTCCGGGACAACCTCTGGAAACACCATATATTTT
abundance: .
v_gene: TRBV11-2
j_gene: TRBJ1-3
d_gene: .

CDR3aa: CASSLAEAGGNYGYTF
CDR3nt: TGTGCCAGCAGCTTGGCGGAAGCCGGAGGGAACTATGGCTACACCTTC
abundance: .
v_gene: TRBV5-6
j_gene: TRBJ1-2
d_gene: .

CDR3aa: CASSYMGSSAGELFF
CDR3nt: TGTGCCAGCAGTTACATGGGGTCTAGCGCCGGGGAGCTGTTTTTT
abundance: .
v_gene: TRBV6-6
j_gene: TRBJ2-2
d_gene: .

CDR3aa: CASSYGRENYGYTF
CDR3nt: TGTGCCAGCAGCTACGGACGGGAGAACTATGGCTACACCTTC
abundance: .
v_gene: TRBV13
j_gene: TRBJ1-2
d_gene: .

CDR3aa: CASSPPGGETQYF
CDR3nt: TGTGCCAGCAGTCCGCCCGGCGGGGAGACCCAGTACTTC
abundance: few
v_gene: TRBV12-3/TRBV12-4
j_gene: TRBJ2-5
d_gene: .

CDR3aa: CASTQTPRDLNYGYTF
CDR3nt: TGTGCCAGCACCCAAACTCCGCGGGACCTCAACTATGGCTACACCTTC
abundance: .
v_gene: TRBV2
j_gene: TRBJ1-2
d_gene: .

CDR3aa: CASSIGGTGASEQFF
CDR3nt: TGTGCCAGTAGTATAGGGGGGACAGGGGCGAGTGAGCAGTTCTTC
abundance: .
v_gene: TRBV19
j_gene: TRBJ2-1
d_gene: TRBD1

CDR3aa: CAISDPDTQYF
CDR3nt: TGTGCCATCAGTGATCCAGATACGCAGTATTTT
abundance: .
v_gene: TRBV10-3
j_gene: TRBJ2-3
d_gene: .

CDR3aa: CASSSGTGRAFF
CDR3nt: TGTGCCAGCAGCTCCGGGACGGGGAGGGCTTTCTTT
abundance: .
v_gene: TRBV7-8
j_gene: TRBJ1-1
d_gene: .

CDR3aa: CASSWRTAGELFF
CDR3nt: TGTGCCAGCAGCTGGCGTACAGCCGGGGAGCTGTTTTTT
abundance: .
v_gene: TRBV5-8
j_gene: TRBJ2-2
d_gene: .

CDR3aa: CASSFHSGGRDNEQFF
CDR3nt: TGCGCCAGCAGCTTTCATAGCGGGGGGCGAGACAATGAGCAGTTCTTC
abundance: once
v_gene: TRBV5-1
j_gene: TRBJ2-1
d_gene: TRBD2

CDR3aa: CASGFTVTGGNNQPQHF
CDR3nt: TGTGCTAGTGGTTTCACTGTGACAGGGGGGAACAATCAGCCCCAGCATTTT
abundance: .
v_gene: TRBV12-5
j_gene: TRBJ1-5
d_gene: TRBD1

CDR3aa: CASSTTGLAGGPGTGDLFF
CDR3nt: TGTGCCAGCAGCACAACGGGACTAGCGGGAGGTCCGGGCACCGGGGATCTGTTTTTT
abundance: .
v_gene: TRBV9
j_gene: TRBJ2-2
d_gene: TRBD2

CDR3aa: CASSRPDRAQETQYF
CDR3nt: TGTGCCAGCAGCCGCCCGGACAGGGCTCAAGAGACCCAGTACTTC
abundance: .
v_gene: TRBV7-9
j_gene: TRBJ2-5
d_gene: TRBD1

CDR3aa: CASSQVGGRRVTDTQYF
CDR3nt: TGTGCCAGCAGCCAAGTTGGGGGGAGGAGGGTCACAGATACGCAGTATTTT
abundance: .
v_gene: TRBV3-1
j_gene: TRBJ2-3
d_gene: .

CDR3aa: CASSWGGEQPQHF
CDR3nt: TGTGCCAGCAGTTGGGGGGGAGAACAGCCCCAGCATTTT
abundance: .
v_gene: TRBV27
j_gene: TRBJ1-5
d_gene: .

CDR3aa: CASSQGRGGLAGVAETQYF
CDR3nt: TGTGCCAGCAGCCAAGGGCGGGGGGGACTAGCGGGAGTGGCAGAGACCCAGTACTTC
abundance: .
v_gene: TRBV3-1
j_gene: TRBJ2-5
d_gene: TRBD2

CDR3aa: CASSLGGLGAEYEQYF
CDR3nt: TGTGCCAGCAGCTTGGGTGGCCTGGGAGCGGAATACGAGCAGTACTTC
abundance: .
v_gene: TRBV5-4
j_gene: TRBJ2-7
d_gene: .

CDR3aa: CASGSTGHSYEQYF
CDR3nt: TGTGCCAGCGGTTCGACGGGGCACTCCTACGAGCAGTACTTC
abundance: .
v_gene: TRBV7-9
j_gene: TRBJ2-7
d_gene: .

CDR3aa: CASGASSYEQYF
CDR3nt: TGTGCCAGCGGGGCCAGCTCCTACGAGCAGTACTTC
abundance: few
v_gene: TRBV2
j_gene: TRBJ2-7
d_gene: .

CDR3aa: CSVEDGTGRYEQYF
CDR3nt: TGCAGCGTTGAAGATGGGACAGGGCGCTACGAGCAGTACTTC
abundance: .
v_gene: TRBV29-1
j_gene: TRBJ2-7
d_gene: TRBD1

CDR3aa: CASSLYRPGPYEQYF
CDR3nt: TGTGCCAGCAGCTTATATCGACCGGGACCCTACGAGCAGTACTTC
abundance: .
v_gene: TRBV7-2
j_gene: TRBJ2-7
d_gene: .

CDR3aa: CASSAGSAKNIQYF
CDR3nt: TGTGCCAGCAGTGCTGGATCCGCCAAAAACATTCAGTACTTC
abundance: once
v_gene: TRBV5-5
j_gene: TRBJ2-4
d_gene: .

CDR3aa: CASSLGLTSGYEQYF
CDR3nt: TGTGCCAGCAGCTTAGGTCTGACTAGCGGCTACGAGCAGTACTTC
abundance: .
v_gene: TRBV7-2
j_gene: TRBJ2-7
d_gene: TRBD2

CDR3aa: CATSREGEENIQYF
CDR3nt: TGTGCCACCAGCAGAGAGGGGGAAGAGAACATTCAGTACTTC
abundance: .
v_gene: TRBV15
j_gene: TRBJ2-4
d_gene: .

CDR3aa: CASSLDLTVWYEQYF
CDR3nt: TGTGCCAGCAGCTTAGACCTAACGGTCTGGTACGAGCAGTACTTC
abundance: .
v_gene: TRBV7-2
j_gene: TRBJ2-7
d_gene: .

CDR3aa: CASRDSFLLNYGYTF
CDR3nt: TGTGCCAGCCGGGACAGCTTCCTCCTCAACTATGGCTACACCTTC
abundance: .
v_gene: TRBV19
j_gene: TRBJ1-2
d_gene: TRBD1

CDR3aa: CASSIKAFGNTGELFF
CDR3nt: TGTGCCAGTAGTATAAAGGCTTTTGGCAACACCGGGGAGCTGTTTTTT
abundance: .
v_gene: TRBV19
j_gene: TRBJ2-2
d_gene: .

CDR3aa: CASSLGSGTDNYGYTF
CDR3nt: TGTGCCAGCAGTTTAGGTTCGGGGACGGATAACTATGGCTACACCTTC
abundance: .
v_gene: TRBV28
j_gene: TRBJ1-2
d_gene: .

CDR3aa: CASSLFALAGGNEQFF
CDR3nt: TGTGCCAGCAGTTTGTTTGCCCTAGCGGGAGGGAATGAGCAGTTCTTC
abundance: .
v_gene: TRBV12-3/TRBV12-4
j_gene: TRBJ2-1
d_gene: TRBD2

CDR3aa: CASSQDTGGLTGELFF
CDR3nt: TGCGCCAGCAGCCAAGATACCGGGGGGCTTACCGGGGAGCTGTTTTTT
abundance: .
v_gene: TRBV4-3
j_gene: TRBJ2-2
d_gene: .

CDR3aa: CASSTTSGRETNQPQHF
CDR3nt: TGTGCCAGTAGTACCACCTCGGGGAGGGAGACCAATCAGCCCCAGCATTTT
abundance: .
v_gene: TRBV19
j_gene: TRBJ1-5
d_gene: .

CDR3aa: CSVDLWGGNEQFF
CDR3nt: TGCAGCGTTGATCTCTGGGGTGGAAATGAGCAGTTCTTC
abundance: .
v_gene: TRBV29-1
j_gene: TRBJ2-1
d_gene: .

CDR3aa: CASSLPLGDTQYF
CDR3nt: TGTGCCAGCAGCTTACCCCTCGGGGATACGCAGTATTTT
abundance: .
v_gene: TRBV11-3
j_gene: TRBJ2-3
d_gene: .

CDR3aa: CASSLLTSGGRTDTQYF
CDR3nt: TGTGCCAGCAGCCTCCTGACTAGCGGGGGACGCACAGATACGCAGTATTTT
abundance: once
v_gene: TRBV7-8
j_gene: TRBJ2-3
d_gene: TRBD2

CDR3aa: CASSLEGTSTRWVTQYF
CDR3nt: TGTGCCAGCAGCTTAGAAGGGACTAGTACCCGGTGGGTGACCCAGTACTTC
abundance: .
v_gene: TRBV7-6
j_gene: TRBJ2-5
d_gene: TRBD2

CDR3aa: CASSTGTMRYEQYF
CDR3nt: TGTGCCAGCAGTACAGGGACCATGCGGTACGAGCAGTACTTC
abundance: .
v_gene: TRBV13
j_gene: TRBJ2-7
d_gene: .

CDR3aa: CASSARPGSGSSGELFF
CDR3nt: TGTGCCAGCAGCGCCCGTCCCGGTAGCGGGAGTTCCGGGGAGCTGTTTTTT
abundance: once
v_gene: TRBV9
j_gene: TRBJ2-2
d_gene: TRBD2

CDR3aa: CASSQSRGSSTDTQYF
CDR3nt: TGCGCCAGCAGCCAAAGTAGGGGGTCGAGCACAGATACGCAGTATTTT
abundance: .
v_gene: TRBV4-3
j_gene: TRBJ2-3
d_gene: .

CDR3aa: CASSHQVGGGTEAFF
CDR3nt: TGTGCCAGCAGCCACCAGGTGGGGGGAGGGACTGAAGCTTTCTTT
abundance: .
v_gene: TRBV3-1
j_gene: TRBJ1-1
d_gene: .

CDR3aa: CASSLPVGGAYGYTF
CDR3nt: TGTGCCAGCAGCCTCCCCGTGGGGGGCGCCTATGGCTACACCTTC
abundance: .
v_gene: TRBV6-6
j_gene: TRBJ1-2
d_gene: .